The 16 T cell receptor beta chains presented below share a single source sample, sequenced in a study of long-term antiretroviral therapy in people with HIV. At survey level, the immunoSEQ assay was run in its v3.0 version. Sequencing used immunoSEQ multiplex PCR; TCRdb keeps in-frame clones, though not all of them. The sample shows about 19,000 clones, less than 85% of them seen only once. This sample comprised unsorted PBMCs, obtained 0.5 years before starting antiretroviral therapy. Every receptor here comes from a woman in her 50s with HIV.

V and J are TRBV27 and TRBJ1-2, with D maybe TRBD1 (6 bases). Germline assignment: CDR1 MNHEY and CDR2 SMNVEV (reference sequence). V shed 4 bases and J shed 0 bases, with 12 bases lying between them. The CDR3 covers 15 residues. The CDR3 loop is CASSSDSGPNYGYTF. For the CDR3, the DNA is TGTGCCAGCAGTTCGGACAGCGGTCCTAACTATGGCTACACCTTC.

The chain joins TRBV29-1 to TRBJ2-1; the D is unclear. Trimming took 7 bases from V and 4 from J, leaving 11 bases between them. The CDR3 consists of 12 residues. CDR1 and CDR2 from the germline V gene are SQVTM and ANQGSEA. CDR3 protein: CSGLYLYNEQFF. The CDR3, as DNA: TGCAGCGGCCTGTACCTGTACAATGAGCAGTTCTTC.

Only a few counts were recorded for this clone. V is TRBV2 and J is TRBJ2-1; 8 nucleotides match TRBD2. Germline loops: CDR1 SNHLY, CDR2 FYNNEI. The CDR3 contains 15 residues. J was trimmed by 0 bases and V by 7 bases; bases with no gene match: 5. The CDR3 reads CASTAGTSSYNEQFF. The CDR3 DNA follows: TGTGCCAGCACCGCCGGGACTAGCTCCTACAATGAGCAGTTCTTC.

The gene calls are TRBV6-1 and TRBJ1-4; TRBD1 matches 7 bases. Trimming removed 5 bases from V and 7 bases from J; junction bases left unmatched: 4. Germline V gene data show CDR1 as MNHNS and CDR2 as SASEGT. The CDR3 runs to 13 residues. CDR3 sequence reads: CASSKTGFEKLFF. The CDR3 DNA reads as TGTGCCAGCAGTAAGACAGGGTTTGAAAAACTGTTTTTT.

This chain joins TRBV5-1 and TRBJ2-5; no firm D call. V was clipped by 0 bases and J by 7 bases, with 10 bases between them. Germline V lookup: CDR1 SGHRS, CDR2 YFSETQ. The CDR3 totals 13 residues. This chain's CDR3 is CASSLEQLATQYF. For the CDR3, the DNA is TGCGCCAGCAGCTTGGAACAATTGGCGACCCAGTACTTC.

This clone showed up just a few times. The chain recombines TRBV12-5 with TRBJ1-6; perhaps TRBD1 as D (5 bases). CDR3 length: 15 amino acids. V gave up 4 bases and J gave up 6 bases, with 13 bases separating them. Germline CDR1 is LGHNT and CDR2 is FRNRAP. CDR3: CASGSPGHLNSPLHF. CDR3 coding DNA: TGTGCTAGTGGTTCCCCCGGACACCTTAATTCACCCCTCCACTTT.

J is TRBJ2-3 and V is TRBV7-3; tentative D call: TRBD1 (7 bases). Trimming removed 5 bases from V and 0 bases from J, with 12 bases in between. Per the germline V gene, CDR1 is SGHTA and CDR2 is FQGTGA. CDR3 size: 15 residues. CDR3: CASSAGQTSTDTQYF. The CDR3 bases are TGTGCCAGCAGCGCGGGACAGACTAGCACAGATACGCAGTATTTT.

The rearrangement joins TRBV4-1 to TRBJ1-5, with unresolved D. Germline V gene data show CDR1 as MGHRA and CDR2 as YSYEKL. The CDR3 is 16 residues long. With 0 bases removed from V and 7 bases from J, the gap between germline ends came to 16 bases. CDR3 protein: CASSQDQERARQPQHF. In DNA, the CDR3 is TGCGCCAGCAGCCAAGATCAGGAGCGAGCGAGGCAGCCCCAGCATTTT.

The chain carries TRBV6-6 and TRBJ2-3, with TRBD2 as a possible D gene (6 bases). The CDR3 is 13 residues long. The germline CDR1 and CDR2 sequences are MNHNY and SVGAGI (reference sequence). V lost 6 bases and J lost 6, with 13 bases in between. The CDR3 DNA reads as TGTGCCAGCAGCACGGACTACTTCGATACGCAGTATTTT. Amino acids: CASSTDYFDTQYF.

The gene calls are TRBV10-2 and TRBJ2-7, with 9 bases lining up with TRBD2. CDR1 is WSHSY, CDR2 SAAADI, per germline. This CDR3 contains 13 residues. The junction had 4 bases not matched to a gene; V was cut back by 7 bases and J by 3 bases. The DNA of the CDR3 is TGCGCCAGCACCCCAGCGGGGGGCTACGAGCAGTACTTC. Its protein is CASTPAGGYEQYF.

The chain is built from TRBV18 and TRBJ2-2; 7 bases fit TRBD1. V lost 3 bases to trimming and J lost 3 bases; unmatched junction nucleotides: 7. CDR1 and CDR2 from the germline V gene are KGHSH and LQKENI. The CDR3 totals 16 residues. The CDR3 nucleotides read TGTGCCAGCTCACCCTACAGGGGAACGGACACCGGGGAGCTGTTTTTT. Translating it yields CASSPYRGTDTGELFF. Based on the CDR3 plus reference TRBV18 and TRBJ2-2, the full variable domain is NAGVMQNPRHLVRRRGQEARLRCSPMKGHSHVYWYRQLPEEGLKFMVYLQKENIIDESGMPKERFSAEFPKEGPSILRIQQVVRGDSAAYFCASSPYRGTDTGELFFGEGSRLTVL.

The V and J genes are TRBV11-1 and TRBJ1-4, with D uncertain. Per germline, CDR1 SGHAT and CDR2 FQDESV (reference sequence). The ends were cut back, 5 bases at V and 0 bases at J, with 10 bases in the middle. This CDR3 has 15 residues. CDR3 residues: CASSRTRATNEKLFF. DNA of the CDR3: TGTGCCAGCAGCCGTACCCGCGCAACTAATGAAAAACTGTTTTTT.

This chain links TRBV5-1 with TRBJ1-6; 9 bases match TRBD1. Germline V CDR1 and CDR2: SGHRS, YFSETQ. The CDR3 has 16 amino acids. The junction had 3 bases not matched to a gene; V was cut back by 2 bases and J by 3 bases. In DNA, the CDR3 is TGCGCCAGCAGCTTTGAGACAGGGGGCTATAATTCACCCCTCCACTTT. Translated, it gives CASSFETGGYNSPLHF.

The V call is TRBV4-2, the J call TRBJ2-1, with 9 bases matching TRBD2. Trimming took 0 bases from V and 10 from J; bases not matched to a gene: 10. CDR3 length: 16 amino acids. The germline gives CDR1 LGHNA, CDR2 YNFKEQ. The CDR3 DNA reads as TGTGCCAGCAGCCAAGATCTGGGGGCGGGGGGGCTCGAGCAGTTCTTC. Protein sequence: CASSQDLGAGGLEQFF.

V and J are TRBV7-3 and TRBJ2-3; the match to TRBD2 covers 15 bases. V lost 5 bases, J lost 5 bases, and 5 bases stayed unmatched. Germline V gives CDR1 SGHTA, CDR2 FQGTGA. The CDR3 is 16 amino acids. The DNA of the CDR3 is TGTGCCAGCAGCCTCGGGACTAGCGGGGGGTTAGATACGCAGTATTTT. Its translation is CASSLGTSGGLDTQYF.

The V and J genes are TRBV28 and TRBJ2-7; 12 bases are shared with TRBD2. V shed 4 bases, J shed 0 bases, and the junction held 7 bases outside the gene matches. CDR3 size: 17 residues. The germline V gene encodes CDR1 MDHEN and CDR2 SYDVKM. The CDR3 nucleotides read TGTGCCAGCAGTTCCTCGGGACTAGCGGGTTCCTCCTACGAGCAGTACTTC. Translation gives CASSSSGLAGSSYEQYF. Variable domain in full (rest from reference TRBV28 and TRBJ2-7): DVKVTQSSRYLVKRTGEKVFLECVQDMDHENMFWYRQDPGLGLRLIYFSYDVKMKEKGDIPEGYSVSREKKERFSLILESASTNQTSMYLCASSSSGLAGSSYEQYFGPGTRLTVT.